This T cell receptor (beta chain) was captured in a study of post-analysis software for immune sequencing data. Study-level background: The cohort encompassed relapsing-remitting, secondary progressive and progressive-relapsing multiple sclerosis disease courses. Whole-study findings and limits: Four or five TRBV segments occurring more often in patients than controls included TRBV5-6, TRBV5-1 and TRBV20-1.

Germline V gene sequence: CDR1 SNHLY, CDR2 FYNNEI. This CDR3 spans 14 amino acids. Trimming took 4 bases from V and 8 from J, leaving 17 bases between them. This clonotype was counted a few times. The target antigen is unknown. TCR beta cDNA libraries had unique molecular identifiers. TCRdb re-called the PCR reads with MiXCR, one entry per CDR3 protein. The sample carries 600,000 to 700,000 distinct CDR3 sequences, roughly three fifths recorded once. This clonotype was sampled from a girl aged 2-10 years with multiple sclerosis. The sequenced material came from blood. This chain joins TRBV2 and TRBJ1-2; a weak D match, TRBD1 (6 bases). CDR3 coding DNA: TGTGCCAGCAGTGTACCAGGGGCCGTCAACGGCTACACCTTC. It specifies CASSVPGAVNGYTF.